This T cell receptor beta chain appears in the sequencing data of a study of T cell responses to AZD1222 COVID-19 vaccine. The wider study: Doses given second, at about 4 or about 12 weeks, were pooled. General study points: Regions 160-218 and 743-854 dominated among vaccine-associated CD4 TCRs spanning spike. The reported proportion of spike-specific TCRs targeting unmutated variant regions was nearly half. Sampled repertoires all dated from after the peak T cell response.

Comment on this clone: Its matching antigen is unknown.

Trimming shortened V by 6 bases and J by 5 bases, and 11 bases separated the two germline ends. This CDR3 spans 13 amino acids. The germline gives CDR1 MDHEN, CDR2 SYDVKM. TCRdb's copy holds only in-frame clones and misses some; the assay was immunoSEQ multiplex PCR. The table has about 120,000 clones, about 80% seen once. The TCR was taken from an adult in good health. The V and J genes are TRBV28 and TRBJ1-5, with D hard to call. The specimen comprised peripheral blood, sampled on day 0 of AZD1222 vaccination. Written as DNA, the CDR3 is TGTGCCAGCAGCCCTGGCTGGGATCAGCCCCAGCATTTT. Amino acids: CASSPGWDQPQHF.